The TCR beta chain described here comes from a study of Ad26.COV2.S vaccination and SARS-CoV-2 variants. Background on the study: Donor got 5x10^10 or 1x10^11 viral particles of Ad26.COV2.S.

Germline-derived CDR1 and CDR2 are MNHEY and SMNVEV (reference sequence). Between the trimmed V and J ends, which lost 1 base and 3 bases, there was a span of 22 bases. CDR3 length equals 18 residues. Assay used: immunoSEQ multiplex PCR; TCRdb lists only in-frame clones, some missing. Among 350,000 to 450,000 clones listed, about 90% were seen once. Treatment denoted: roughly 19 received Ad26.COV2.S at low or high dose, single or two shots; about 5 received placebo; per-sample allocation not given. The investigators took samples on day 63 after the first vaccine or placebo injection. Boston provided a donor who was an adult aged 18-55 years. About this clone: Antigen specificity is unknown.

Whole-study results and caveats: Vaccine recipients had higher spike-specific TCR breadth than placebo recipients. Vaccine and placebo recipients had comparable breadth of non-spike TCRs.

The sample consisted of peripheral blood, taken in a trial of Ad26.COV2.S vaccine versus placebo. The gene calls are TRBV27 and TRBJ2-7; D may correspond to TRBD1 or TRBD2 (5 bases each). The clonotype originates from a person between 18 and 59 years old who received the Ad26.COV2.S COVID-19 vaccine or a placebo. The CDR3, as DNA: TGTGCCAGCAGTTTATACGGATCGGGGCTGGCTACTGACTACGAGCAGTACTTC. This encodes CASSLYGSGLATDYEQYF.